This paragraph covers one TCR beta chain sequence. This sample stems from a study of response to subunit inactivated influenza vaccine. V lost 7 bases to trimming and J lost 8 bases; unmatched junction nucleotides: 9. CDR1 ENHRY and CDR2 SYGVKD come from the germline V gene. This CDR3 contains 14 residues. TCRdb analysed the RT-PCR reads with MiXCR anew, one entry per CDR3 protein. The profile shows over 750,000 distinct CDR3 sequences, 21% of them singletons. This TCR was sampled from a man aged 50-59 years who received an inactivated influenza vaccine. Sequenced material: PBMCs from blood, taken more than 4 days after vaccination. The genes are TRBV10-3 and TRBJ2-1, with 9 bases matching TRBD2. The CDR3 DNA reads as TGTGCCATCACTTGGCGGGAGGGTTCAGATGAGCAGTTCTTC. Residues: CAITWREGSDEQFF.